This T cell receptor (beta chain) was sequenced in a study of blood T cells in healthy people across ages. The use of a sample-barcoded 5' primer and a J-beta primer mix characterized a second PCR of roughly 6 to 11 cycles. Each of the cDNA molecules was tagged by a template-switch adaptor with 12 random nucleotides. Each CDR3 protein is one row after TCRdb ran MiXCR on the 5' RACE reads. This table has around 800,000 distinct CDR3 sequences, 20% to 30% appearing once. V lost 0 bases to trimming and J lost 3 bases; unmatched junction nucleotides: 6. The V gene's germline CDR1 is SGHDN and CDR2 FVKESK. The CDR3 sequence is 17 residues long. The same data also contributed to another study, on T cells of mothers and their children.

The sequenced material came from blood. The sequence came from a boy between 10 and 17 years old in good health. The chain couples TRBV14 to TRBJ2-5, with TRBD2 identical over 11 bases. The CDR3 DNA follows: TGTGCCAGCAGCCAAGATCGGGGGACTAGCGGTAAAGAGACCCAGTACTTC. Its protein product is CASSQDRGTSGKETQYF.